Shown below are 5 T cell receptor beta chains from a single sample sequenced in a study of shared clonotypes between healthy human individuals. The repertoire was sequenced with immunoSEQ multiplex PCR; TCRdb's copy has only in-frame clones and lacks some. The table includes hundreds of thousands of clones, roughly 96% detected once. CD8 cells classed as naive were CD45RO-negative and positively selected for CCR7, excluding terminally differentiated effector memory CD45RA+ cells. The sequencing input was naive CD8+ T cells sorted from blood. The receptors come from a woman aged 25 to 45 in good health.

This chain joins TRBV19 and TRBJ2-1; 7 bases map to TRBD2. The CDR3 runs 15 residues. Per the germline V gene, CDR1 is LNHDA and CDR2 is SQIVND (reference sequence). Trimming took 7 bases from V and 4 from J; bases not matched to a gene: 10. As DNA, the CDR3 is TGTGCCAGTATCGGGCGGGAGCTGGGATACAATGAGCAGTTCTTC. This encodes CASIGRELGYNEQFF.

V and J are TRBV28 and TRBJ2-7, with TRBD1 matching over 7 bases. CDR3 size: 13 residues. From germline, CDR1 is MDHEN and CDR2 SYDVKM. The trim removed 5 bases at V and 5 bases at J, leaving 6 bases unmatched. The CDR3 DNA follows: TGTGCCAGCAGTAAAGACAGGGATAACGAGCAGTACTTC. The encoded protein is CASSKDRDNEQYF.

The V and J genes are TRBV2 and TRBJ2-7; no firm D call. CDR3 size: 12 residues. The germline CDR1 and CDR2 sequences are SNHLY and FYNNEI. V dropped 5 bases and J dropped 5 bases, with 10 bases sitting between them. For the CDR3, the DNA is TGTGCCAGCAGTCCCTCCCGGGACGAGCAGTACTTC. It yields the protein CASSPSRDEQYF.

The gene calls are TRBV28 and TRBJ2-5; 7 bases fit TRBD1. The V gene's germline CDR1 is MDHEN and CDR2 SYDVKM. The CDR3 has 13 amino acids. V lost 5 bases, J lost 5 bases, and 5 bases stayed unmatched. CDR3 nucleotides: TGTGCCAGCAGTCCACAGGGGAGCGAGACCCAGTACTTC. Residues: CASSPQGSETQYF.

This rearrangement joins TRBV11-2 to TRBJ2-7, with 14 bases aligning to TRBD2. Germline V CDR1 and CDR2: SGHAT, FQNNGV. The CDR3 sequence is 16 residues long. The V and J ends lost 2 bases and 6 bases, in that order; junction bases with no gene match: 6. The CDR3 sequence: CASSLMAGTSGSEQYF. For the CDR3, the DNA is TGTGCCAGCAGCTTAATGGCGGGGACTAGCGGGAGCGAGCAGTACTTC.